Following are 10 T cell receptor beta chains from one sample sequenced in a study of blood T cell repertoires in COVID-19. Profiled with immunoSEQ multiplex PCR; TCRdb holds only in-frame clones, not every one. The table records roughly 300,000 clones, roughly 93% of them present only once. The sequenced sample was PBMCs or T cells enriched from blood (not recorded which). Source of these receptors: a woman aged 40 to 55 with acute COVID-19.

In this sample, this clone turned up once. This sequence joins TRBV11-3 and TRBJ2-5; a weak D match, TRBD1 (6 bases). Germline V gives CDR1 SGHNT, CDR2 YENEEA. Between the trimmed V and J ends, which lost 6 bases and 5 bases, there was a span of 13 bases. This CDR3 has 13 residues. CDR3 DNA: TGTGCCAGCAGTCCTCAGGGGTTTGAGACCCAGTACTTC. Translation: CASSPQGFETQYF. Complete variable domain (other parts from reference TRBV11-3 and TRBJ2-5): EAGVVQSPRYKIIEKKQPVAFWCNPISGHNTLYWYLQNLGQGPELLIRYENEEAVDDSQLPKDRFSAERLKGVDSTLKIQPAELGDSAVYLCASSPQGFETQYFGPGTRLLVL.

This clone occurred a few times. This rearrangement joins TRBV5-1 to TRBJ1-3; 12 nucleotides align to TRBD1. This CDR3 is built from 14 residues. V dropped 4 bases and J dropped 7; count of bases not matched to a gene: 3. The germline V gene encodes CDR1 SGHRS and CDR2 YFSETQ. CDR3 in amino acids: CASSQGTGGNTIYF. The CDR3 DNA is TGCGCCAGCAGCCAGGGGACAGGGGGCAACACCATATATTTT.

The chain links TRBV30 to TRBJ1-2, with a weak D call TRBD1 (6 bases). The V end was cut by 0 bases, the J end by 0 bases, with 11 bases between. The CDR3 loop spans 15 amino acids. From germline, CDR1 is GTSNPN and CDR2 SVGIG (reference sequence). CDR3 protein: CAWSVQGRANYGYTF. CDR3 coding DNA: TGTGCCTGGAGTGTACAGGGAAGAGCTAACTATGGCTACACCTTC.

The chain couples TRBV4-3 to TRBJ1-5; tentatively, D is TRBD1 (5 bases). Germline values: CDR1 LGHNA, CDR2 YSLEER. The CDR3 contains 17 residues. V lost 0 bases to trimming and J lost 0 bases, with 12 bases between them. The CDR3 sequence is CASSQDKGQDSNQPQHF. In nucleotides, the CDR3 is TGCGCCAGCAGCCAAGATAAGGGGCAGGATAGCAATCAGCCCCAGCATTTT.

This chain links TRBV3-1 (or the pseudogene TRBV3-2) with TRBJ1-1, with a possible D match to TRBD1 (5 bases). The CDR3 consists of 13 residues. V was pared by 9 bases and J by 1 base, with 12 bases between. Germline V lookup: CDR1 LGHDT, CDR2 YNNKEL (reference sequence). The CDR3 DNA reads as TGTGCCAGTTCTACAGGACAGAACACTGAAGCTTTCTTT. Amino acid sequence: CASSTGQNTEAFF.

The rearrangement uses TRBV6-5 and TRBJ1-1; D uncertain. CDR1 is MNHEY and CDR2 is SVGAGI in the germline V gene. CDR3 length: 14 amino acids. The V end lost 6 bases, the J end lost 1 base, and 12 bases lay between the germline ends. CDR3 bases: TGTGCCAGCAGACCCGGGAGTACGAACACTGAAGCTTTCTTT. Protein product: CASRPGSTNTEAFF.

The chain employs TRBV7-2 and TRBJ2-7, with 10 bases that match TRBD1. Germline V gene data show CDR1 as SGHTA and CDR2 as FQGNSA. The ends lost 5 bases at V and 3 bases at J; junction bases unmatched: 4. This CDR3 region has 14 residues. The CDR3 is CASSTDRGGYEQYF. The CDR3 DNA reads TGTGCCAGCAGCACGGACAGGGGGGGCTACGAGCAGTACTTC.

The rearrangement links TRBV6-2 or TRBV6-3 to TRBJ2-1, with D unclear. The CDR3 totals 16 residues. V lost 0 bases and J 6 bases, leaving 15 bases between the germline ends. Germline V gene data show CDR1 as MNHEY and CDR2 as SVGEGT. CDR3 coding DNA: TGTGCCAGCAGTTACTCGGGCATGCATATAGGCAATGAGCAGTTCTTC. It codes for CASSYSGMHIGNEQFF.

The V gene is TRBV28, the J gene TRBJ1-6; weak D call: TRBD1 (5 bases). This CDR3 has 15 amino acids. V gave up 5 bases and J gave up 2 bases, with 10 bases separating them. CDR1 and CDR2 from the germline V gene are MDHEN and SYDVKM. CDR3 protein: CASSLGGAYNSPLHF. CDR3 nucleotide sequence: TGTGCCAGCAGTCTGGGGGGTGCCTATAATTCACCCCTCCACTTT.

This clone occurred once. This chain joins TRBV4-1 and TRBJ1-1; 7 positions match TRBD1. The V and J ends lost 3 bases and 11 bases, in that order; junction bases with no gene match: 15. The CDR3 has 15 residues. In germline, CDR1 is MGHRA, CDR2 YSYEKL. Here the CDR3 reads CASSQTGTDYDLAFF. As DNA, the CDR3 is TGCGCCAGCAGCCAGACCGGGACAGATTACGATCTGGCTTTCTTT.